The clone carrying this TCR beta chain occurred once. This specimen belongs to a study of PD-L1 blockade in urothelial cancer. About the research overall: The researchers analyzed blood 3 weeks (second dose) and 6 weeks after treatment start.

Germline CDR1 is SGHAT and CDR2 is FQDESV (reference sequence). The CDR3 consists of 13 residues. The protocol was immunoSEQ multiplex PCR, while the TCRdb copy is restricted to in-frame clones and leaves out a portion. Of 100,000 or so clones in the sample, about 90% were seen once. Enrolled patients showed locally advanced or metastatic urothelial carcinoma. Here the sequenced sample was PBMCs, taken around atezolizumab (anti-PD-L1) treatment. This chain connects TRBV11-1 to TRBJ1-1; D perhaps matches TRBD1 (6 bases). The TCR was taken from a woman older than 75 with urothelial cancer. The CDR3 DNA follows: TGTGCAGGAACAGGGCAACCGAACACTGAAGCTTTCTTT. This sequence encodes CAGTGQPNTEAFF.